Presented here are 19 T cell receptor beta chains from one specimen sequenced in a study of T cell responses to AZD1222 COVID-19 vaccine. TCRdb keeps only in-frame clones here, not all; method: immunoSEQ multiplex PCR. The sample consists of around 120,000 clones, around 93% of them appearing once. This sample comprised peripheral blood, obtained on day 0 of AZD1222 vaccination. The receptors shown here come from an adult in good health.

The rearrangement joins TRBV7-9 to TRBJ2-7, with D maybe TRBD2 (5 bases). The V end lost 5 bases, the J end lost 1 base, and 12 bases lay between the germline ends. The germline V gene has CDR1 SEHNR and CDR2 FQNEAQ (reference sequence). CDR3 length equals 14 residues. As DNA, the CDR3 is TGTGCCAGCAGCGCCCGAACTAGTTCCTACGAGCAGTACTTC. It specifies CASSARTSSYEQYF.

The chain combines TRBV30 with TRBJ1-6; perhaps TRBD1 as D (5 bases). CDR1 GTSNPN and CDR2 SVGIG come from the germline V gene (reference sequence). This CDR3 is 15 amino acids long. V lost 0 bases to trimming and J lost 7 bases, with 13 bases between them. The CDR3 region has the DNA TGTGCCTGGAGTGTCCGCTCGACAGCCAATTCACCCCTCCACTTT. Its translation is CAWSVRSTANSPLHF.

There are a few counts of this clone. The rearrangement links TRBV29-1 to TRBJ2-5; D ambiguous. The V and J ends lost 6 bases and 9 bases respectively, with 20 bases between them. The CDR3 runs to 13 residues. Germline CDR1 reads SQVTM; CDR2 reads ANQGSEA. The CDR3 nucleotides are TGCAGCGTCGTTCATGGCGACGGCTCAGCCCAGTACTTC. Translated, it gives CSVVHGDGSAQYF.

The count of this clone is one. This chain joins TRBV27 and TRBJ2-7, with TRBD1 identical over 7 bases. The CDR3 totals 13 residues. Germline lookup yields CDR1 MNHEY and CDR2 SMNVEV (reference sequence). V gave up 3 bases and J gave up 2 bases; unmatched junction bases: 1. The CDR3 region has the DNA TGTGCCAGCAGTTTGACAGGGCCCTACGAGCAGTACTTC. Amino acids: CASSLTGPYEQYF.

The chain links TRBV6-2 or TRBV6-3 to TRBJ1-1; 7 nucleotides match TRBD1. Germline trimming cut 2 bases from V and 3 bases from J; bases unmatched to any gene: 9. Germline CDR1 MNHEY, CDR2 SVGEGT. CDR3 length: 16 amino acids. DNA for the CDR3: TGTGCCAGCAGTTACCATCCACAGGGGCTAGACACTGAAGCTTTCTTT. The encoded protein is CASSYHPQGLDTEAFF.

This clone has only one observation. As DNA, the CDR3 is TGTGCCACCCTGGGGAAGGGGACCGAGCAGTTCTTC. Residues: CATLGKGTEQFF. This rearrangement joins TRBV10-3 to TRBJ2-1; D could derive from TRBD1 or TRBD2 (5 bases each). V gave up 10 bases and J gave up 10 bases, with 17 bases separating them. This CDR3 spans 12 amino acids. Germline values: CDR1 ENHRY, CDR2 SYGVKD.

The chain is built from TRBV19 and TRBJ2-1; 7 bases are shared with TRBD2. The CDR3 runs 16 residues. The V gene's germline CDR1 is LNHDA and CDR2 SQIVND (reference sequence). J was trimmed by 0 bases and V by 5 bases; bases with no gene match: 7. The CDR3 coding sequence is TGTGCCAGTAGTGGTATAGCGGGCCGCTCCTACAATGAGCAGTTCTTC. Protein sequence: CASSGIAGRSYNEQFF.

This rearrangement joins TRBV12-3 or TRBV12-4 to TRBJ2-2; weak D call: TRBD2 (6 bases). The CDR3 covers 11 residues. Trimming removed 5 bases from V and 8 bases from J, with 6 bases in between. CDR3 sequence (DNA): TGTGCCAGCAGTGGAGGGGGGGAGCTGTTTTTT. It translates to CASSGGGELFF.

This clone was counted between two and nine times. The rearrangement uses TRBV6-5 and TRBJ1-5, with 7 nucleotides matching TRBD1. The CDR3 runs to 15 residues. Germline trimming cut 5 bases from V and 6 bases from J; bases unmatched to any gene: 10. Germline V gives CDR1 MNHEY, CDR2 SVGAGI. The CDR3 reads CASSPQGLATQPQHF. In DNA, the CDR3 is TGTGCCAGCAGTCCACAGGGGTTAGCAACTCAGCCCCAGCATTTT.

The V gene is TRBV27, the J gene TRBJ1-1, with 8 bases identical to TRBD1. Germline V CDR1 and CDR2: MNHEY, SMNVEV (reference sequence). CDR3 length: 14 amino acids. The V gene end was trimmed by 2 bases and the J gene end by 7 bases; junction bases not matched to a gene: 6. The CDR3 protein is CASSLQGAFGEAFF. The CDR3 coding sequence is TGTGCCAGCAGTTTACAGGGGGCCTTTGGTGAAGCTTTCTTT.

CDR3 DNA: TGCGCCAGCAGCTTCACTCAGGTGGCCTACAATGAGCAGTTCTTC. Protein product: CASSFTQVAYNEQFF. J is TRBJ2-1 and V is TRBV5-1; D remains unclear. V dropped 2 bases and J dropped 2 bases, with 11 bases sitting between them. Looked up from germline, CDR1 is SGHRS and CDR2 is YFSETQ. The CDR3 runs 15 residues.

This chain uses TRBV7-2 with TRBJ1-1; possible D gene TRBD1, 5 bases. The V end lost 5 bases, the J end lost 1 base, and 11 bases lay between the germline ends. Germline CDR1 SGHTA, CDR2 FQGNSA. This CDR3 is built from 14 residues. CDR3 in amino acids: CASSGRGTNTEAFF. For the CDR3, the DNA is TGTGCCAGCAGCGGTCGGGGGACGAACACTGAAGCTTTCTTT.

The chain couples TRBV11-3 to TRBJ1-1; D possibly corresponds to TRBD1 (5 bases). This CDR3 spans 13 amino acids. Germline CDR1 reads SGHNT; CDR2 reads YENEEA. V was cut by 5 bases and J by 4 bases, with 11 bases left in between. CDR3 sequence: CASSKRGSTEAFF. For the CDR3, the DNA is TGTGCCAGCAGCAAAAGGGGTAGCACTGAAGCTTTCTTT.

This chain links TRBV7-9 with TRBJ2-1; 15 positions match TRBD2. The germline gives CDR1 SEHNR, CDR2 FQNEAQ (reference sequence). This CDR3 comprises 18 residues. V gave up 4 bases and J gave up 1 base; unmatched junction bases: 5. The CDR3 reads CASSSLGLAGGSYNEQFF. CDR3 coding DNA: TGTGCCAGCAGCTCCCTGGGACTAGCGGGAGGATCCTACAATGAGCAGTTCTTC.

The chain combines TRBV5-4 with TRBJ1-1; D gene uncertain. This CDR3 is 13 amino acids long. Germline V lookup: CDR1 SGHNT, CDR2 YYREEE (reference sequence). Trimming left V 4 bases short and J 3 bases short, with 10 bases between. The CDR3 protein is CASSLIRDTEAFF. In DNA form, the CDR3 reads TGTGCCAGCAGCCTCATACGGGACACTGAAGCTTTCTTT.

The chain recombines TRBV27 with TRBJ2-7; D is ambiguous. This CDR3 is 14 amino acids long. Germline V CDR1 and CDR2: MNHEY, SMNVEV (reference sequence). Trimming pared 3 bases from V and 0 bases from J, leaving 9 bases between. CDR3 residues: CASSFYADSYEQYF. The CDR3 bases are TGTGCCAGCAGTTTCTATGCGGACTCCTACGAGCAGTACTTC.

The chain has TRBV28 and TRBJ2-1; no firm D call. The germline V gene encodes CDR1 MDHEN and CDR2 SYDVKM. The CDR3 sequence is 13 residues long. V shed 6 bases and J shed 4 bases, with 10 bases lying between them. The CDR3 bases are TGTGCCAGCAGGCCCCCCGGGTACAATGAGCAGTTCTTC. It yields the protein CASRPPGYNEQFF.

This clone occurred once. The chain employs TRBV5-1 and TRBJ2-1; TRBD2 is a possible D gene (5 bases). V lost 2 bases to trimming and J lost 9 bases, with 9 bases between them. CDR1 is SGHRS and CDR2 is YFSETQ in the germline V gene. This CDR3 has 12 residues. In DNA, the CDR3 is TGCGCCAGCAGCTTAGGACTCGGTGAGCAGTTCTTC. Translation: CASSLGLGEQFF.

V and J are TRBV6-2 or TRBV6-3 and TRBJ1-6; no clear D. The germline V gene has CDR1 MNHEY and CDR2 SVGEGT. The CDR3 is 12 residues long. Deletions cut 4 bases from V and 8 bases from J, with 6 bases between. The CDR3 DNA is TGTGCCAGCAGTTCCACGTATTCACCCCTCCACTTT. This encodes CASSSTYSPLHF.